This T cell receptor (beta chain) was observed in a study of Ad26.COV2.S vaccination and SARS-CoV-2 variants. Study context: Ad26.COV2.S, an intramuscular injection, was given once or twice 56 days apart.

As for treatment: approximately 18 received Ad26.COV2.S at low or high dose, single or two shots; roughly five received placebo; per-sample allocation not given. It was on day 63 after the first vaccine or placebo injection that samples were taken. Vaccination used an Ad26 vector expressing Wuhan-strain SARS-CoV-2 spike. Study-wide results and caveats: Comparability of non-spike TCR breadth was observed across vaccine and placebo recipients.

Clones were read by immunoSEQ multiplex PCR, and TCRdb kept only the in-frame ones, dropping some. The data contain some 390,000 clones, about 88% of them singletons. The CDR3 consists of 16 residues. V lost 1 base and J lost 1, with 13 bases in between. Per the germline V gene, CDR1 is SEHNR and CDR2 is FQNEAQ (reference sequence). In the case of this clone: The antigen remains undetermined.

Specimen: peripheral blood, collected in a trial of Ad26.COV2.S vaccine versus placebo. The rearrangement links TRBV7-9 to TRBJ1-2; D is ambiguous. The clonotype originates from a person aged 18-60 years who received the Ad26.COV2.S COVID-19 vaccine or a placebo. The CDR3 bases are TGTGCCAGCAGCTTAGGGTTGGCCGGAGATAACTATGGCTACACCTTC. Protein: CASSLGLAGDNYGYTF.